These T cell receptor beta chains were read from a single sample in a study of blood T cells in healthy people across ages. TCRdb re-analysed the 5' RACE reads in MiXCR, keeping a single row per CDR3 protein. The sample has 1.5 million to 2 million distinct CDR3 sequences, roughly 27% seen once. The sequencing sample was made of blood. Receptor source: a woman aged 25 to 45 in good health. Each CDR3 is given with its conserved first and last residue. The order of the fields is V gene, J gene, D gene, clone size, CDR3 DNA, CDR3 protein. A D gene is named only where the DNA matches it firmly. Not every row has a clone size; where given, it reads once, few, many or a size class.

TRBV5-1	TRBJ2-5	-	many	TGCGCCAGCAGCCCGGCAACCCTCCAAGAGACCCAGTACTTC	CASSPATLQETQYF
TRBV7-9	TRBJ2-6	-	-	TGTGCCAGCAGCCTCTCAGGCGTGGTTCCTGGGGCCAACGTCCTGACTTTC	CASSLSGVVPGANVLTF
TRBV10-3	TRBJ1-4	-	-	TGTGCCATCAGTCCGACAGGCGATAATGAAAAACTGTTTTTT	CAISPTGDNEKLFF
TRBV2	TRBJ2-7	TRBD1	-	TGTGCCAGCATCCGACCGGGGGACAGGGTAAACGAGCAGTACTTC	CASIRPGDRVNEQYF
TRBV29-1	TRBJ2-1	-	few	TGCAGCGTTGACCCGACTAGTGGGGCCTACAATGAGCAGTTCTTC	CSVDPTSGAYNEQFF
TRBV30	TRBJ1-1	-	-	TGTGCCTGGAGTAAGGTTGAGAACACTGAAGCTTTCTTT	CAWSKVENTEAFF
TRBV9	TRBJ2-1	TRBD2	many	TGTGCCAGCAGCGTAGTTCTAGGGACTAACAATGAGCAGTTCTTC	CASSVVLGTNNEQFF
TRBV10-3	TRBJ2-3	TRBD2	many	TGTGCCATCAGTTTAGCGGGAGTGGAGCTCACAGATACGCAGTATTTT	CAISLAGVELTDTQYF
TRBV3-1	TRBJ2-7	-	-	TGTGCCAGCAGCCTGGGAGGTGGGTACGAGCAGGACTTC	CASSLGGGYEQDF
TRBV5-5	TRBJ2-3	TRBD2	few	TGTGCCAGCAGTTTGAGCGGGACTTCCCGGCAAGGGGATACGCAGTATTTT	CASSLSGTSRQGDTQYF
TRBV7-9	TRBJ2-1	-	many	TGTGCCAGCAGCCTCCCACTAGGGGATGAGCAGTTCTTC	CASSLPLGDEQFF
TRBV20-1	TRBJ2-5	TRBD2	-	TGCGGTGCTCACGGACTAGCGGAAGAGACCCAGTACTTC	CGAHGLAEETQYF
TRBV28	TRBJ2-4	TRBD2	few	TGTGCCAGCAGTTTGGTGACTAGCGGAGTCCAGTCGTACTTC	CASSLVTSGVQSYF
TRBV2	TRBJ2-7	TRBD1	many	TGTGCCAGCAAGGGAACAGGGGGCATCTCCTACGAGCAGTACTTC	CASKGTGGISYEQYF
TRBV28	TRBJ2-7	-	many	TGTGCCAGCAGTCAACGGGTCTCGTACGAGCAGTACTTC	CASSQRVSYEQYF
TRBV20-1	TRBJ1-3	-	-	TGCAGCATCCTTTCGGCGTCTGGAAACACCATATATTTT	CSILSASGNTIYF
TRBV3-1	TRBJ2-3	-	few	TGTGCCAGCAGCCAATTACCTGGGGATACGCAGTATTTT	CASSQLPGDTQYF
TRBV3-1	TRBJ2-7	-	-	TGTGCCAGCAGCCATTTTGGCAGGGGGGCCTACGAGCAGTACTTC	CASSHFGRGAYEQYF
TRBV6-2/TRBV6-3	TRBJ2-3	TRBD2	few	TGTGCCAGCAAAGGACTAGCGAGCACAGATACGCAGTATTTT	CASKGLASTDTQYF
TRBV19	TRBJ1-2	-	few	TGTGCCAGTACCACGACCGGGAGTAGCGGTGGCTACACCTTC	CASTTTGSSGGYTF
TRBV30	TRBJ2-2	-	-	TGTGCCTGGAGGGGGTCCAGGGCCGGTCCCGGGGAGCTGTTTTTT	CAWRGSRAGPGELFF
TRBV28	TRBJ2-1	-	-	TGTGCCAGCAAACAGACGAGCTCCTACAATGAGCAGTTCTTC	CASKQTSSYNEQFF
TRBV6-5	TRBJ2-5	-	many	TGTGCCAGCACGGTTTGGGGGCTGGAAGAGACCCAGTACTTC	CASTVWGLEETQYF
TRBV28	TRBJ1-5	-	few	TGTGCCAGCAGGTCCTTCCAGCTACTCAATCAGCCCCAGCATTTT	CASRSFQLLNQPQHF
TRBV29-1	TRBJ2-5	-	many	TGCAGCGTTCTGTCTCGCCTACAAGAGACCCAGTACTTC	CSVLSRLQETQYF
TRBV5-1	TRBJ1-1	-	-	TGCGCCAACAGACCGGACGGGAACACTGAAGCTTTCTTT	CANRPDGNTEAFF
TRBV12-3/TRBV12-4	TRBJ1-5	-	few	TGTGCCAGCAGTTACCGGGCCCTTAATCAGCCCCAGCATTTT	CASSYRALNQPQHF
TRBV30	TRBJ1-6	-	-	TGTGCCTGGAACACAGGCATTAATTCACCCCTCCACTTT	CAWNTGINSPLHF
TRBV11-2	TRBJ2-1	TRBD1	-	TGTGCCAGCAGCTTAGGGACAGGCGAGAACAATGAGCAGTTCTTC	CASSLGTGENNEQFF
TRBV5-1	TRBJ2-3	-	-	TGCGCCAGCAGCTTGGAGAACGGAGATACGCAGTATTTT	CASSLENGDTQYF
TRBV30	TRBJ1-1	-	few	TGTGCCTGGACCTACCGGGACACTCGTGGGAACACTGAAGCTTTCTTT	CAWTYRDTRGNTEAFF
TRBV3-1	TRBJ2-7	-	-	TGTGCCAGCAGCGACGGGGGACAGAACTACGAGCAGTACTTC	CASSDGGQNYEQYF
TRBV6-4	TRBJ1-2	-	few	TGTGCCGGCAGTGGAGCCCGGGACCTAAGGAGCTACACCTTC	CAGSGARDLRSYTF
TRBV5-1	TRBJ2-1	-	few	TGCGCCAGCGGCGAGGGACCAGGCGATGAGCAGTTCTTC	CASGEGPGDEQFF